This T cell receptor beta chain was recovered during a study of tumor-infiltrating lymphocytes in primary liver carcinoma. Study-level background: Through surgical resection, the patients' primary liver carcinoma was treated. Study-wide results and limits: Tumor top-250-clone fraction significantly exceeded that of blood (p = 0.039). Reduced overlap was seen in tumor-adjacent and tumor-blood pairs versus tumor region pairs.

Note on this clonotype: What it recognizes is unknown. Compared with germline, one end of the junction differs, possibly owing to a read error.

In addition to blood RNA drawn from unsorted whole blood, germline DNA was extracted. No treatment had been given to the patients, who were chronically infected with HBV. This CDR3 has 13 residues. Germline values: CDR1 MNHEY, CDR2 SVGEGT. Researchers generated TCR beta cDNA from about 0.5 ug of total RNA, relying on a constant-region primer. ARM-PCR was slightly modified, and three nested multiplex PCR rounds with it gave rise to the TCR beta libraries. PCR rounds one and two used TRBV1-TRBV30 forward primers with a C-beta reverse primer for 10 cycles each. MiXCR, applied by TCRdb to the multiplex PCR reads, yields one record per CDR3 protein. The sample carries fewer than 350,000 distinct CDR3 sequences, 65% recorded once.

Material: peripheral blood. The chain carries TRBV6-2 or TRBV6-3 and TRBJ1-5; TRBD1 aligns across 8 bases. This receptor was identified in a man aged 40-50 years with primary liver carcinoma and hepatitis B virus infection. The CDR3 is CAGRGRDGQPQHF. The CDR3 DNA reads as TGTGCCGGCAGGGGGCGCGATGGTCAGCCCCAGCATTTT.